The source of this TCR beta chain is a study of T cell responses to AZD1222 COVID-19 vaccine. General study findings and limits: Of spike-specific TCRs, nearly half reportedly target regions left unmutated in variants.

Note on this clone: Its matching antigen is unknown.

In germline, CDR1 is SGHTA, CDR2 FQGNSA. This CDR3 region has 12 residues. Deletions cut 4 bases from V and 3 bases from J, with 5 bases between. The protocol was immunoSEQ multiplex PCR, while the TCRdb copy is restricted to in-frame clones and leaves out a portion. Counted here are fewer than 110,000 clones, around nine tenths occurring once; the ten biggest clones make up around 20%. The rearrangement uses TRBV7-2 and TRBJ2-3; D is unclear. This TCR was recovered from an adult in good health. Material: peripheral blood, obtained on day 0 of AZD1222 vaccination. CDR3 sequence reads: CASSSGTDTQYF. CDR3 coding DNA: TGTGCCAGCAGCTCTGGAACAGATACGCAGTATTTT.